This T cell receptor beta chain was sequenced during a study of CD8+CD57+ T cells in acquired aplastic anemia. In the study overall: Sorted CD4+ and CD8+ cells yielded DNA averaging around 3.2 ug.

CDR1 SGDLS and CDR2 YYNGEE come from the germline V gene. CDR3 length equals 16 residues. The V end lost 7 bases, the J end lost 1 base, and 18 bases lay between the germline ends. Study-level points and caveats: The study found no significant CD8+ Simpson's diversity difference between patients and controls. Found in both controls and patients were 25 to 35 CD8+ CDR3 sequences.

Profiles of TCR beta VDJ and CDR3 were generated from a genomic DNA template. Using its own MiXCR run on the reads, TCRdb lists one record per CDR3 protein. This table has a few hundred thousand distinct CDR3 sequences, around 50% appearing once. All patients picked for sequencing had shown, by flow cytometry, an expansion of CD8+CD57+ cells. Comment on this clonotype: The target antigen is unknown.

Specimen: sorted CD4+, CD8+, or CD8+CD57+ T cells (not recorded which) from PBMCs. The sequence was collected from a human donor with aplastic anemia. The gene calls are TRBV9 and TRBJ1-5, with D perhaps matching TRBD1 (6 bases). Written as DNA, the CDR3 is TGTGCCAGCCCCCGACGGCAGGGGAGAAGCAATCAGCCCCAGCATTTT. Protein: CASPRRQGRSNQPQHF.